This T cell receptor beta chain emerged from a study of blood T cell repertoires in COVID-19. At the level of the study: The United States, Italy and Spain provided the acute and convalescent COVID-19 samples. T cells, B-cell-depleted T cells, or PBMCs provided the cDNA or gDNA that served as material.

The CDR3 runs to 14 residues. Trimming pared 1 base from V and 4 bases from J, leaving 8 bases between. CDR1 SGHAT and CDR2 FQNNGV come from the germline V gene. Authors' processing steps: The assay estimated nucleated cells by amplifying reference gene primers. Using immunoSEQ multiplex PCR, the repertoire was profiled, and TCRdb retains in-frame clones only, with some absent. Clone size and the V and J calls come from that table; the DNA yielded D and trimming. The profile shows about 120,000 clones, approximately 87% of them singletons. The sequenced material came from peripheral blood. The V gene is TRBV11-2, the J gene TRBJ2-1, with D tentatively TRBD2 (6 bases). This sequence was found in a woman between 45 and 65 years old with acute or convalescent COVID-19. CDR3 region: CASSLAGEYNEQFF. The CDR3 DNA sequence: TGTGCCAGCAGCTTAGCGGGAGAATACAATGAGCAGTTCTTC. Supplemented by reference TRBV11-2 and TRBJ2-1, the full variable domain reads EAGVAQSPRYKIIEKRQSVAFWCNPISGHATLYWYQQILGQGPKLLIQFQNNGVVDDSQLPKDRFSAERLKGVDSTLKIQPAKLEDSAVYLCASSLAGEYNEQFFGPGTRLTVL.